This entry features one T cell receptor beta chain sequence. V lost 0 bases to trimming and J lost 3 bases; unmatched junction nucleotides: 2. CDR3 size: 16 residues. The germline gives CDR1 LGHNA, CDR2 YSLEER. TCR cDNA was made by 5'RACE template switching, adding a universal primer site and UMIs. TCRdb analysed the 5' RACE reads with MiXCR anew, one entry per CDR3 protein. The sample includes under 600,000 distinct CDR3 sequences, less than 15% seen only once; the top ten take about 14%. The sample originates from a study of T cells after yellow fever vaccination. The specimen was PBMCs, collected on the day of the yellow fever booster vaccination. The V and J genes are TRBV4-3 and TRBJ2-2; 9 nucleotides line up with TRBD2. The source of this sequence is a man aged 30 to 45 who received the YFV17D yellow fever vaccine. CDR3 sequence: CASSQDPSGDTGELFF. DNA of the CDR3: TGCGCCAGCAGCCAAGACCCTAGCGGGGACACCGGGGAGCTGTTTTTT.